Here is one T cell receptor beta chain with its context. No antigen is known for it. The junction differs from germline at one of its ends, possibly a read error. This sample is part of a study of tumor-infiltrating lymphocytes in primary liver carcinoma. In the study overall: Tumors, staged T1-T3 N0M0, spanned about 4 to 11 cm. Study conclusions and caveats: Bulk, unsorted sampling meant CD4+ and CD8+ repertoires went uncompared.

For blood RNA, unsorted whole blood served as the source, and germline DNA was extracted too. No treatment had been given to the patients, who were chronically infected with HBV. Sampling before surgery obtained 4 to 4.5 milliliters of peripheral blood. Germline CDR1 and CDR2: SGHAT and FQNNGV. This CDR3 spans 14 amino acids. From around 0.5 ug of total RNA, TCR beta-specific cDNA was reverse-transcribed using a constant-region primer. Modified slightly, ARM-PCR produced TCR beta libraries over three nested multiplex PCR rounds. Running around 10 cycles apiece, the first two PCR rounds relied on TRBV1-TRBV30 forward primers together with a C-beta reverse primer. TCRdb reprocessed the multiplex PCR reads via MiXCR and lists one record per CDR3 protein. Altogether 190,000 or so distinct CDR3 sequences are present, approximately 65% being singletons, with the ten largest covering under 7.5%.

This sequence was found in a woman aged 55-75 years with primary liver carcinoma and hepatitis B virus infection. What was sequenced was peripheral blood. The genes are TRBV11-2 and TRBJ2-5; D could derive from TRBD1 or TRBD2 (6 bases each). The CDR3 nucleotides read TGTACCAGCCAGATGAGGGGGGCAGCGGAGACCCAGTACTTC. It codes for CTSQMRGAAETQYF.